The sequence of this T cell receptor (beta chain) was determined in a study of memory CD4+ T cells and cytomegalovirus serostatus. Study-wide findings and caveats: Of 150 to 200 reported CMV TCRbeta sequences, under 80 were found in memory CD4+ repertoires. The CMV-associated TCR signature appears largely within the CD4+ memory repertoire.

The sort gate was single viable CD3+CD4+CD8-CD45RO+ cells for memory CD4+ T cells. Notes on this clone: Its target is not known.

As processed by the authors: Out-of-frame sequences were removed, leaving 2,000,000 or so distinct TCRbeta sequences. Sequencing was performed with immunoSEQ multiplex PCR; in TCRdb, only in-frame clones are kept and a portion is missing. That table is the source of V, J and clone size, and D and trimming were worked out from the DNA. The sample yields approximately 30,000 clones, around four fifths seen once. The clonotype was recovered from an adult in good health and CMV-seronegative. Some clones in this sample may be carry-over from other donors' samples. Sequences were obtained from memory CD4+ T cells from blood.

The CDR3 nucleotides read TGTGCCACGCATAGCGGAATTTACGAGCAGTACTTC. Translating it yields CATHSGIYEQYF. V usage is TRBV6-5 and J usage is TRBJ2-7, with a possible D match to TRBD2 (6 bases). The ends were cut back, 10 bases at V and 4 bases at J, with 14 bases in the middle. The CDR3 loop spans 12 amino acids. CDR1 is MNHEY, CDR2 SVGAGI, per germline.